A single sample is the source of the 8 T cell receptor beta chains below, sequenced in a study of CD8 T cells in ankylosing spondylitis. TCRdb re-analysed the 5' RACE reads in MiXCR, keeping a single row per CDR3 protein. The sample has approximately 150,000 distinct CDR3 sequences; 8.5% to 10% are singletons. Sequenced input: blood, either unsorted or a sorted T cell fraction (not recorded which). These TCRs come from a female donor with ankylosing spondylitis or in good health (not recorded which).

This chain links TRBV6-5 with TRBJ1-5, with D possibly being TRBD1 (5 bases). The V and J ends lost 0 bases and 7 bases respectively, with 10 bases between them. Germline assignment: CDR1 MNHEY and CDR2 SVGAGI. This CDR3 comprises 14 residues. This chain's CDR3 is CASSYSGGGQPQHF. Here the CDR3 DNA reads TGTGCCAGCAGTTACTCGGGGGGAGGCCAGCCCCAGCATTTT.

This clonotype was counted at least ten times. The V gene is TRBV4-3, the J gene TRBJ2-2; D is unresolved. Trimming shortened V by 1 base and J by 1 base, and 4 bases separated the two germline ends. Germline CDR1 and CDR2: LGHNA and YSLEER. The CDR3 totals 14 residues. The CDR3 sequence is CASSQVENTGELFF. CDR3 DNA: TGCGCCAGCAGCCAAGTGGAGAACACCGGGGAGCTGTTTTTT.

This clonotype was observed a few times. The V call is TRBV7-7, the J call TRBJ2-7; no clear D. Germline values: CDR1 SSHAT, CDR2 FNYEAQ (reference sequence). CDR3 length: 13 amino acids. Trimming left V 4 bases short and J 4 bases short, with 11 bases between. CDR3 sequence: CASSSQLGYEQYF. DNA for the CDR3: TGTGCCAGCAGCTCCCAGTTGGGGTACGAGCAGTACTTC.

In its sample, this clonotype was seen a few times. The rearrangement joins TRBV11-3 to TRBJ2-1; D unclear. This CDR3 region has 12 residues. CDR1 is SGHNT, CDR2 YENEEA, per germline. The V and J ends lost 4 bases and 7 bases respectively, with 8 bases between them. CDR3 in DNA: TGTGCCAGCAGCTCAAACGAGAATGAGCAGTTCTTC. Its translation is CASSSNENEQFF. The full variable domain, completed using reference TRBV11-3 and TRBJ2-1, is EAGVVQSPRYKIIEKKQPVAFWCNPISGHNTLYWYLQNLGQGPELLIRYENEEAVDDSQLPKDRFSAERLKGVDSTLKIQPAELGDSAVYLCASSSNENEQFFGPGTRLTVL.

The chain couples TRBV6-2 or TRBV6-3 to TRBJ2-7; D uncertain. This CDR3 is 11 amino acids long. Trimming left V 1 base short and J 5 bases short, with 3 bases between. The V gene's germline CDR1 is MNHEY and CDR2 SVGEGT. The CDR3 loop reads CASSYLDEQYF. The CDR3 region has the DNA TGTGCCAGCAGTTACTTGGACGAGCAGTACTTC.

This chain uses TRBV6-2 or TRBV6-3 with TRBJ1-1; TRBD1 matches 9 bases. Looked up from germline, CDR1 is MNHEY and CDR2 is SVGEGT. J gave up 4 bases and V 2 bases, and 5 bases lay outside the gene matches. This CDR3 has 15 residues. CDR3 DNA: TGTGCCAGCAGTTACCCCGGACAGGGGATCACTGAAGCTTTCTTT. Amino acids: CASSYPGQGITEAFF.

CDR3 in DNA: TGTGCCAGCCGCGCCCCAAGAGAGCAGTTCTTC. Translating gives CASRAPREQFF. The J gene is TRBJ2-1, the V gene TRBV28, with no clear D. CDR3 size: 11 residues. Trimming cost V 8 bases and J 10 bases, with 12 bases left between them. Germline loops: CDR1 MDHEN, CDR2 SYDVKM.

This clonotype was counted many times. This chain joins TRBV28 and TRBJ1-2, with 7 bases lining up with TRBD1. Germline CDR1 reads MDHEN; CDR2 reads SYDVKM. This CDR3 comprises 12 residues. Trimming removed 5 bases from V and 7 bases from J; junction bases left unmatched: 4. The CDR3 bases are TGTGCCAGCAGTGCGACAGGGCTTGGCTACACCTTC. Protein: CASSATGLGYTF.